What follows are 30 T cell receptor beta chains derived from one specimen sequenced in a study of regulatory T cells in long-lasting Graves disease. Specified time point: newly diagnosed GD, antithyroid drugs for less than 3 months. Preparation of the TCR library used RNA extracted from PBMCs. Arm-PCR of CDR3 regions with iRepertoire HTBI primers generated TCR beta libraries. TCRdb re-derived calls from the multiplex PCR reads in MiXCR, one entry per CDR3 protein. This sample has some 450,000 distinct CDR3 sequences; less than 20% occur once, and the top ten carry about 10%. This sample also appeared in a second study, on T cells in Graves' hyperthyroidism and ophthalmopathy.

The sample was peripheral blood mononuclear cells (PBMCs), taken at new diagnosis, from a patient treated with antithyroid drugs. Every receptor here comes from a young woman with Graves disease.

This clonotype was counted ten times or more. The V call is TRBV6-2 or TRBV6-3, the J call TRBJ2-5; possibly TRBD2 for D (6 bases). The V end lost 3 bases, the J end lost 5 bases, and 16 bases lay between the germline ends. This CDR3 has 15 amino acids. CDR1 is MNHEY and CDR2 is SVGEGT in the germline V gene. The CDR3 bases are TGTGCCAGCAGTTATCGAACCGGGAGTCTTGAGACCCAGTACTTC. Translation gives CASSYRTGSLETQYF.

This clonotype has just a few counts. V and J are TRBV15 and TRBJ1-4; maybe TRBD1 (5 bases). The CDR3 is 15 residues long. V was trimmed by 3 bases and J by 8 bases, leaving 16 bases between them. Per germline, CDR1 LNHNV and CDR2 YYDKDF (reference sequence). CDR3 protein: CATSSSGRGAEKLFF. The CDR3 DNA reads TGTGCCACCAGCAGCTCTGGGAGAGGGGCGGAAAAACTGTTTTTT.

This clonotype has ten or more counts. CDR3 sequence: CASSYQGRKHTEAFF. In DNA, the CDR3 is TGTGCCAGCAGTTACCAGGGGCGCAAGCACACTGAAGCTTTCTTT. The V and J genes are TRBV6-5 and TRBJ1-1; D perhaps matches TRBD1 (6 bases). The V gene lost 2 bases and the J gene lost 3 bases, with 13 bases spanning the gap. CDR1 MNHEY and CDR2 SVGAGI come from the germline V gene. The CDR3 covers 15 residues.

Many counts were recorded for this clonotype. This chain links TRBV2 with TRBJ2-1; 7 bases map to TRBD1. The CDR3 is 13 amino acids. Germline values: CDR1 SNHLY, CDR2 FYNNEI. V lost 7 bases, J lost 8 bases, and 8 bases stayed unmatched. CDR3 nucleotide sequence: TGTGCCAGCAACCTGGGACAGCTCGATGAGCAGTTCTTC. Its translation: CASNLGQLDEQFF.

There are a few counts of this clonotype. Being one base from a much bigger clone, this may be a read error. This chain connects TRBV6-1 to TRBJ1-5; 9 bases map to TRBD1. The CDR3 consists of 15 residues. CDR1 is MNHNS, CDR2 SASEGT, per germline. As DNA, the CDR3 is TGTACCAGCAGCGCGACAGGGGGAAGCAATCAGCCCCAGCATTTT. Its protein product is CTSSATGGSNQPQHF.

This clonotype was seen ten or more times. The chain is built from TRBV18 and TRBJ1-2; no firm D call. Germline values: CDR1 KGHSH, CDR2 LQKENI. Trimming took 2 bases from V and 8 from J, leaving 15 bases between them. The CDR3 consists of 14 residues. This CDR3 reads CASSPKSGMGGYTF. DNA for the CDR3: TGTGCCAGCTCACCAAAATCCGGGATGGGCGGCTACACCTTC.

This clonotype has only a few counts. This chain links TRBV29-1 with TRBJ1-2; weak D call: TRBD1 (6 bases). V was trimmed by 5 bases and J by 0 bases, leaving 13 bases between them. Germline-derived CDR1 and CDR2 are SQVTM and ANQGSEA. The length of the CDR3 is 14 residues. For the CDR3, the DNA is TGCAGCGTTCGACAGGAGCAAGCTAACTATGGCTACACCTTC. Amino acid sequence: CSVRQEQANYGYTF.

This clonotype came up many times. The rearrangement links TRBV6-5 to TRBJ1-2; D remains ambiguous. There are 16 residues in the CDR3. V lost 2 bases and J lost 4, with 17 bases in between. Per the germline V gene, CDR1 is MNHEY and CDR2 is SVGAGI. This CDR3 is CASSYTQGRLSYGYTF. DNA of the CDR3: TGTGCCAGCAGTTACACCCAAGGGCGTCTCAGCTATGGCTACACCTTC.

This clonotype appeared many times. V is TRBV12-3 or TRBV12-4 and J is TRBJ2-2; 9 bases map to TRBD2. Trimming at V came to 6 bases and at J to 1 base, leaving 6 bases not matched to a gene. This CDR3 spans 16 amino acids. CDR3 in amino acids: CASRELTSGNTGELFF. As DNA, the CDR3 is TGTGCCAGCAGGGAATTGACTAGCGGGAACACCGGGGAGCTGTTTTTT.

This clonotype has at least ten counts. The genes are TRBV10-3 and TRBJ1-1; D ambiguous. The CDR3 spans 15 residues. Germline-derived CDR1 and CDR2 are ENHRY and SYGVKD. V was trimmed by 3 bases and J by 1 base, leaving 12 bases between them. The CDR3 DNA follows: TGTGCCATCAGTGACGTGTGGAACGGGAACACTGAAGCTTTCTTT. This gives the protein CAISDVWNGNTEAFF.

Comment on this clonotype: This may stem from a read error, because a much larger clone lies one nucleotide away. The V gene is TRBV11-2, the J gene TRBJ2-1, with unresolved D. The CDR3 loop spans 14 amino acids. Germline V lookup: CDR1 SGHAT, CDR2 FQNNGV. Trimming cost V 0 bases and J 10 bases, with 13 bases left between them. CDR3 nucleotide sequence: TGTGCCAGCAGCTTAGACAGGCAAGGCTACGAGCAGTTCTTC. Protein product: CASSLDRQGYEQFF. Filled out from reference TRBV11-2 and TRBJ2-1, the complete variable domain reads EAGVAQSPRYKIIEKRQSVAFWCNPISGHATLYWYQQILGQGPKLLIQFQNNGVVDDSQLPKDRFSAERLKGVDSTLKIQPAKLEDSAVYLCASSLDRQGYEQFFGPGTRLTVL.

This clonotype was picked up a small number of times. The V call is TRBV6-2 or TRBV6-3, the J call TRBJ1-5; 9 nucleotides agree with TRBD1. Germline V gene lookup returns CDR1 MNHEY and CDR2 SVGEGT. The junction had 8 bases not matched to a gene; V was cut back by 6 bases and J by 2 bases. CDR3 length equals 16 residues. CDR3 protein: CASSRDRAMGNQPQHF. The DNA of the CDR3 is TGTGCCAGCAGCCGGGACAGGGCTATGGGCAATCAGCCCCAGCATTTT.

This clonotype was counted at least ten times. This chain joins TRBV11-3 and TRBJ2-1, with D possibly TRBD2 on 6 matching bases. The CDR3 spans 16 residues. Germline-derived CDR1 and CDR2 are SGHNT and YENEEA. Trimming removed 0 bases at V and 7 bases at J, with 16 bases between. The CDR3 DNA sequence: TGTGCCAGCAGCTTAGATGGGACGGGAGTGCAAAATGAGCAGTTCTTC. Protein product: CASSLDGTGVQNEQFF.

This chain joins TRBV5-1 and TRBJ1-4, with D unresolved. The germline V gene encodes CDR1 SGHRS and CDR2 YFSETQ. The CDR3 extends over 13 amino acids. The ends were cut back, 7 bases at V and 7 bases at J, with 14 bases in the middle. The CDR3 loop is CASLDEDREKLFF. In DNA, the CDR3 is TGCGCCAGCCTCGATGAGGACCGTGAAAAACTGTTTTTT.

In this sample, this clonotype turned up many times. V and J are TRBV30 and TRBJ2-1; 12 nucleotides line up with TRBD2. CDR3 length: 14 residues. V lost 5 bases to trimming and J lost 4 bases; unmatched junction nucleotides: 3. The germline V gene encodes CDR1 GTSNPN and CDR2 SVGIG (reference sequence). The CDR3 DNA is TGTGCCTGGGCGGGACTAGCGGGTTACAATGAGCAGTTCTTC. Translation gives CAWAGLAGYNEQFF. Combining the CDR3 with reference TRBV30 and TRBJ2-1 gives the whole variable domain SQTIHQWPATLVQPVGSPLSLECTVEGTSNPNLYWYRQAAGRGLQLLFYSVGIGQISSEVPQNLSASRPQDRQFILSSKKLLLSDSGFYLCAWAGLAGYNEQFFGPGTRLTVL.

This clonotype was observed many times. The chain uses TRBV7-9 and TRBJ2-7; 9 nucleotides align to TRBD1. J lost 4 bases, V lost 5 bases, and 9 bases had no gene match. This CDR3 comprises 15 residues. CDR1 and CDR2 (germline): SEHNR, FQNEAQ (reference sequence). The chain's CDR3 is CASSRPGQGVYEQYF. CDR3 in DNA: TGTGCCAGCAGCCGGCCGGGACAGGGTGTTTACGAGCAGTACTTC.

Many counts were recorded for this clonotype. This chain joins TRBV18 and TRBJ2-2; D is possibly TRBD2 (6 bases). With 3 bases removed from V and 3 bases from J, the gap between germline ends came to 8 bases. Per the germline V gene, CDR1 is KGHSH and CDR2 is LQKENI. CDR3 length: 14 amino acids. This CDR3 reads CASSPGLHTGELFF. The CDR3 nucleotides read TGTGCCAGCTCACCGGGACTGCACACCGGGGAGCTGTTTTTT.

This clonotype has just a few counts. The V gene is TRBV6-1, the J gene TRBJ2-3, with 8 positions matching TRBD2. CDR1 and CDR2 (germline): MNHNS, SASEGT. The CDR3 length is 14 residues. With V trimmed by 6 bases and J by 10 bases, 12 bases remained unmatched. CDR3 bases: TGTGCCAGCAGCCCGACTAGCGCGTTATATTCGCAGTATTTT. Amino acid sequence: CASSPTSALYSQYF.

This clonotype has ten or more counts. CDR3 coding DNA: TGTGCCAGCAGTAAGGGGACGGACCCCACAGATACGCAGTATTTT. Translated: CASSKGTDPTDTQYF. The V and J genes are TRBV2 and TRBJ2-3; D might be TRBD1 or TRBD2, each matching 5 bases. The CDR3 consists of 15 residues. Trimming took 5 bases from V and 2 from J, leaving 14 bases between them. Germline loops: CDR1 SNHLY, CDR2 FYNNEI. The full variable domain, in which reference TRBV2 and TRBJ2-3 provide the parts outside the CDR3, is EPEVTQTPSHQVTQMGQEVILRCVPISNHLYFYWYRQILGQKVEFLVSFYNNEISEKSEIFDDQFSVERPDGSNFTLKIRSTKLEDSAMYFCASSKGTDPTDTQYFGPGTRLTVL.

V usage is TRBV12-3 or TRBV12-4 and J usage is TRBJ1-5; the D gene is possibly TRBD1 (6 bases). The V gene lost 4 bases and the J gene lost 4 bases, with 14 bases spanning the gap. The CDR3 is 15 amino acids. CDR3 coding DNA: TGTGCCAGCAGTTCTGCGACAGGTCAAAATCAGCCCCAGCATTTT. The encoded protein is CASSSATGQNQPQHF.

This clonotype was detected many times. The V and J genes are TRBV12-3 or TRBV12-4 and TRBJ1-1; D ambiguous. The CDR3 is made up of 13 amino acids. Trimming pared 4 bases from V and 6 bases from J, leaving 12 bases between. CDR3 in amino acids: CASSSLPDSEAFF. DNA for the CDR3: TGTGCCAGCAGTTCGCTGCCAGACTCTGAAGCTTTCTTT.

This clonotype was seen at least ten times. The chain carries TRBV18 and TRBJ2-1; 9 bases align to TRBD2. Trimming took 7 bases from V and 10 from J; bases not matched to a gene: 11. Germline CDR1 and CDR2: KGHSH and LQKENI. The CDR3 totals 14 residues. The CDR3 is CASFSGRGPGEQFF. The DNA of the CDR3 is TGTGCCAGCTTTAGCGGGAGAGGCCCGGGGGAGCAGTTCTTC. The full variable domain, in which reference TRBV18 and TRBJ2-1 provide the parts outside the CDR3, is NAGVMQNPRHLVRRRGQEARLRCSPMKGHSHVYWYRQLPEEGLKFMVYLQKENIIDESGMPKERFSAEFPKEGPSILRIQQVVRGDSAAYFCASFSGRGPGEQFFGPGTRLTVL.

There are many counts of this clonotype. This chain connects TRBV3-1 to TRBJ2-6, with a weak D call TRBD2 (6 bases). The CDR3 is 15 amino acids. Per germline, CDR1 LGHDT and CDR2 YNNKEL (reference sequence). V was clipped by 7 bases and J by 3 bases, with 13 bases between them. DNA of the CDR3: TGTGCCAGCAAGCCCGGGACTGGTGGGGCCAACGTCCTGACTTTC. This gives the protein CASKPGTGGANVLTF.

The rearrangement uses TRBV5-6 and TRBJ2-7, with 8 positions matching TRBD1. Per germline, CDR1 SGHDT and CDR2 YYEEEE. This CDR3 is 14 amino acids long. Trimming removed 5 bases from V and 2 bases from J; junction bases left unmatched: 6. This CDR3 reads CASRKGQATYEQYF. The CDR3 DNA sequence: TGTGCCAGCAGAAAGGGACAGGCTACCTACGAGCAGTACTTC.

This clonotype was counted only a few times. The rearrangement links TRBV12-3 or TRBV12-4 to TRBJ1-6; D unresolved. Trimming pared 3 bases from V and 5 bases from J, leaving 11 bases between. This CDR3 is 15 amino acids long. CDR3 amino acids: CASSLWVGNNSPLHF. DNA for the CDR3: TGTGCCAGCAGTTTGTGGGTAGGGAATAATTCACCCCTCCACTTT.

The chain is built from TRBV6-1 and TRBJ2-1, with TRBD2 matching 7 bases. The germline CDR1 and CDR2 sequences are MNHNS and SASEGT. The CDR3 runs 18 residues. The junction had 21 bases not matched to a gene; V was cut back by 5 bases and J by 8 bases. The CDR3, as DNA: TGTGCCAGCAGTACCCCAGGCGAGCGGGGACGGTGGTTGGATGAGCAGTTCTTC. Its translation: CASSTPGERGRWLDEQFF.

The chain employs TRBV15 and TRBJ2-3; a weak D match, TRBD2 (6 bases). From germline, CDR1 is LNHNV and CDR2 YYDKDF (reference sequence). The CDR3 length is 15 residues. V lost 0 bases and J lost 3, with 10 bases in between. The CDR3 protein is CATSRDRDLTDTQYF. CDR3 DNA sequence: TGTGCCACCAGCAGAGACCGGGACTTGACAGATACGCAGTATTTT.

As to this clonotype: A read error may be the cause here, since a much bigger clone is one base away. The chain combines TRBV6-5 with TRBJ2-7; no clear D gene. The CDR3 extends over 13 amino acids. Trimming left V 0 bases short and J 2 bases short, with 5 bases between. The germline CDR1 and CDR2 sequences are MNHEY and SVGAGI. The CDR3 reads CASSYSGAYEQYF. In nucleotides, the CDR3 is TGTGCCAGCAGTTACTCCGGTGCCTACGAGCAGTACTTC.

This clonotype was counted ten times or more. The rearrangement joins TRBV7-2 to TRBJ1-2, with 8 bases that match TRBD1. The trim removed 1 base at V and 8 bases at J, leaving 9 bases unmatched. From germline, CDR1 is SGHTA and CDR2 FQGNSA. The CDR3 extends over 15 amino acids. As DNA, the CDR3 is TGTGCCAGCAGCTTAGGCCTGGACAGGGTTTGGGGCTACACCTTC. It is translated as CASSLGLDRVWGYTF.

This clonotype was recorded at least ten times. The chain recombines TRBV7-2 with TRBJ2-1; 8 bases align to TRBD2. CDR3 size: 17 residues. The junction had 14 bases not matched to a gene; V was cut back by 5 bases and J by 5 bases. The germline gives CDR1 SGHTA, CDR2 FQGNSA. The CDR3 nucleotides are TGTGCCAGCAGCCGATACGCAACGGGACTAGTCGACAATGAGCAGTTCTTC. It is translated as CASSRYATGLVDNEQFF.